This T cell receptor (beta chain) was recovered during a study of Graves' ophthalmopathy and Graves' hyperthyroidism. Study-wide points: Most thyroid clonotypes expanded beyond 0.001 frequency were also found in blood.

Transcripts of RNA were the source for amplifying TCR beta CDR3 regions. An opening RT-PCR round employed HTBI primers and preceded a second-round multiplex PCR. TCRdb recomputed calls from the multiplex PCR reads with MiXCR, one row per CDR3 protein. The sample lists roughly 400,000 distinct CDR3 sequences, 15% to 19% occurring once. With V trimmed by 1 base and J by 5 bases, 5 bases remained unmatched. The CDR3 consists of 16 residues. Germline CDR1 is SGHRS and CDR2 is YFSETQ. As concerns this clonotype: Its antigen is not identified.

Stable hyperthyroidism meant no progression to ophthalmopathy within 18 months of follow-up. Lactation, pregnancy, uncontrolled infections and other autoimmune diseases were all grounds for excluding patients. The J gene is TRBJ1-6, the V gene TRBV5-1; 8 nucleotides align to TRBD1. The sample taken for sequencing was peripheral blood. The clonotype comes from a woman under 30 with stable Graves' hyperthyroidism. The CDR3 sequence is CASSLPGQENNSPLHF. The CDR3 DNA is TGCGCCAGCAGCTTGCCGGGACAGGAGAATAATTCACCCCTCCACTTT.